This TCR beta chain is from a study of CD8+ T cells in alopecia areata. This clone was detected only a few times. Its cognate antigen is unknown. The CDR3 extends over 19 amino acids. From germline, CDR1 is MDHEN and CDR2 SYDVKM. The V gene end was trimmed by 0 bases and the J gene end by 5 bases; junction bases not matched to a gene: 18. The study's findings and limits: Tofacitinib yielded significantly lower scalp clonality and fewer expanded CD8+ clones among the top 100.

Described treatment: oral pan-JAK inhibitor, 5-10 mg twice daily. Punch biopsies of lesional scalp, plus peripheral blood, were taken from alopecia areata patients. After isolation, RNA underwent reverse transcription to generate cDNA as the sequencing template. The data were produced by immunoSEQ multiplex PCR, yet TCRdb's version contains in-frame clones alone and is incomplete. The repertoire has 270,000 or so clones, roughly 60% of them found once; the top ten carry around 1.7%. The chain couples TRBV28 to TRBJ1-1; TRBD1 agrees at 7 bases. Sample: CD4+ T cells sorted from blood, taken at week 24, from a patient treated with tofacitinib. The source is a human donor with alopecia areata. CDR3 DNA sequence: TGTGCCAGCAGTTTATGGGGTAGGTGGGGGACAGTGGACGGGACTGAAGCTTTCTTT. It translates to CASSLWGRWGTVDGTEAFF. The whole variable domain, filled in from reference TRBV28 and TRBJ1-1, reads DVKVTQSSRYLVKRTGEKVFLECVQDMDHENMFWYRQDPGLGLRLIYFSYDVKMKEKGDIPEGYSVSREKKERFSLILESASTNQTSMYLCASSLWGRWGTVDGTEAFFGQGTRLTVV.